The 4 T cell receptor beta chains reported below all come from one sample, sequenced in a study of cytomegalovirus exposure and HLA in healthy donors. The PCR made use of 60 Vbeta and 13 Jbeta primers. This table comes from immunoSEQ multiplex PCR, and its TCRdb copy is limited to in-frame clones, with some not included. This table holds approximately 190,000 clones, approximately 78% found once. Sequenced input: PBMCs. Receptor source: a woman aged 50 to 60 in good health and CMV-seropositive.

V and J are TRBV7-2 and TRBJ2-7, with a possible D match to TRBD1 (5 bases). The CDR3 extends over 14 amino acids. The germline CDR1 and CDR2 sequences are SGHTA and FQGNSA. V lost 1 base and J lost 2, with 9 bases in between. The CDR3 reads CASSLVETAYEQYF. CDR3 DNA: TGTGCCAGCAGCTTAGTGGAGACAGCCTACGAGCAGTACTTC.

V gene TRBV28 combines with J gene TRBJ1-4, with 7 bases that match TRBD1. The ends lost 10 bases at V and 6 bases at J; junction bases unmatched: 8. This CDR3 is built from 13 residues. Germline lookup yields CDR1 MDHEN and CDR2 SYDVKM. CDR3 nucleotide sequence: TGTGCCACGAGACAGGGAGGTTATGAAAAACTGTTTTTT. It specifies CATRQGGYEKLFF.

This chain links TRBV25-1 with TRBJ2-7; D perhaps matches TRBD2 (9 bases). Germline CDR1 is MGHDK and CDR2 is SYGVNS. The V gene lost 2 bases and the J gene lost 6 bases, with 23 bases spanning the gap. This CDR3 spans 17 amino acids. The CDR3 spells CASSEPRTGLAGSEQYF. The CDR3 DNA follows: TGTGCCAGCAGTGAACCCAGGACAGGGCTAGCGGGAAGCGAGCAGTACTTC.

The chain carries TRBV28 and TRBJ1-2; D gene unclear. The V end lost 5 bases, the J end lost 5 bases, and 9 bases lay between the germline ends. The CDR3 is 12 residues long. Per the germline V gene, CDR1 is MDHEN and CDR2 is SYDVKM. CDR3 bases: TGTGCCAGCAGTAAACAGCAGTATGGCTACACCTTC. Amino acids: CASSKQQYGYTF.